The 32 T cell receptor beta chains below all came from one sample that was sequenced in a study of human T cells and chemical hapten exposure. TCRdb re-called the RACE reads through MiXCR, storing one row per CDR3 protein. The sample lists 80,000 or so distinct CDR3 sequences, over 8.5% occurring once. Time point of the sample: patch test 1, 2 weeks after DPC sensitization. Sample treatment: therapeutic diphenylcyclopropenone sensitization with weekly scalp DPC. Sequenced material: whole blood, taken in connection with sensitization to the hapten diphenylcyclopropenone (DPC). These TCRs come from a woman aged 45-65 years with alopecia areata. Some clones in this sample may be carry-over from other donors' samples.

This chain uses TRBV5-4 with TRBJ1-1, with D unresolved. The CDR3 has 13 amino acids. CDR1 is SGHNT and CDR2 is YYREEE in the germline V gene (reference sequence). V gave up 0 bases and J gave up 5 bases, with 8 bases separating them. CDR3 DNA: TGTGCCAGCAGCTTGGGGCAGAAGACTGAAGCTTTCTTT. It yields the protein CASSLGQKTEAFF.

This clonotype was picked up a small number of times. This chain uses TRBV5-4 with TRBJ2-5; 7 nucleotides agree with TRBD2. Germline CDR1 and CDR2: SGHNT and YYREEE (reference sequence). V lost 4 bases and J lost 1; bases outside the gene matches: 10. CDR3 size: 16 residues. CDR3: CASSPRLAWTQETQYF. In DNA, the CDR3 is TGTGCCAGCAGCCCCAGACTAGCTTGGACCCAAGAGACCCAGTACTTC.

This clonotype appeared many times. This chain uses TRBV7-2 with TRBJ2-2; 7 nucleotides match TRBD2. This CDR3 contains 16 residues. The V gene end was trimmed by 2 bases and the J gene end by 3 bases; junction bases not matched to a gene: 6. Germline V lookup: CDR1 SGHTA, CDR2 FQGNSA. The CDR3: CASSLRAGPDTGELFF. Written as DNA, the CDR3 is TGTGCCAGCAGCTTAAGAGCGGGACCCGACACCGGGGAGCTGTTTTTT.

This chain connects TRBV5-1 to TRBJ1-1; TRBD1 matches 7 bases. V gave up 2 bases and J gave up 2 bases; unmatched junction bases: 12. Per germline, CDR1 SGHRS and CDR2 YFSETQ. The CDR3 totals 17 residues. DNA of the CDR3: TGCGCCAGCAGCTTAATAGTTACAGGGGCGGGAAACACTGAAGCTTTCTTT. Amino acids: CASSLIVTGAGNTEAFF.

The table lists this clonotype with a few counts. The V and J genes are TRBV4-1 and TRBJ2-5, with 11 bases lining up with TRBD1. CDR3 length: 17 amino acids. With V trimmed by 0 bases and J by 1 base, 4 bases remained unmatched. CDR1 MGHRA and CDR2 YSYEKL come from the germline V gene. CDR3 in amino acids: CASSQEMGQGVQETQYF. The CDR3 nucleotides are TGCGCCAGCAGCCAAGAAATGGGACAGGGGGTCCAAGAGACCCAGTACTTC.

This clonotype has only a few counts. CDR3: CASSLTSGGISGANVLTF. DNA for the CDR3: TGTGCCAGCAGTTTGACTAGCGGGGGGATCTCTGGGGCCAACGTCCTGACTTTC. This rearrangement joins TRBV12-3 or TRBV12-4 to TRBJ2-6; 13 bases match TRBD2. V shed 3 bases and J 0 bases; nucleotides not matched to a gene: 2. This CDR3 spans 18 amino acids.

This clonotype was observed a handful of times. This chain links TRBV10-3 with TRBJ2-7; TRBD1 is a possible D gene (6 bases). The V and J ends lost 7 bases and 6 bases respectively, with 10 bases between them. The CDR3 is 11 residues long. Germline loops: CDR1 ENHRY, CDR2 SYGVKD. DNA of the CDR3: TGTGCCATCACACAGGGATCCGAGCAGTACTTC. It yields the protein CAITQGSEQYF.

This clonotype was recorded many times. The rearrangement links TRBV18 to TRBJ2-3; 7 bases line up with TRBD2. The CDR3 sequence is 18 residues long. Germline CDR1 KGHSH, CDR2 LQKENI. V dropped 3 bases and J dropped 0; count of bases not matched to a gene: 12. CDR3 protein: CASSPPNKLATSTDTQYF. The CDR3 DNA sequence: TGTGCCAGCTCACCGCCTAATAAACTAGCGACTAGCACAGATACGCAGTATTTT.

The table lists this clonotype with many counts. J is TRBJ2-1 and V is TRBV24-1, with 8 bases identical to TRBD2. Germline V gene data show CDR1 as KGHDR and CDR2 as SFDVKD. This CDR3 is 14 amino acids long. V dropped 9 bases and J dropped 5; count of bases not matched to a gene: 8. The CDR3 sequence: CATAGTRANNEQFF. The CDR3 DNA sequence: TGTGCCACCGCCGGGACTAGGGCCAACAATGAGCAGTTCTTC.

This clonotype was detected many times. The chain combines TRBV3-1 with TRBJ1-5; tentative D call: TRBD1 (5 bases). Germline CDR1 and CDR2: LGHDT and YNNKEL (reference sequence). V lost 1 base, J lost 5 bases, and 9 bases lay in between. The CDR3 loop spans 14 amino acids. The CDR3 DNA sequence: TGTGCCAGCAGCCAAGGGCGGGGGGATCAGCCCCAGCATTTT. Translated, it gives CASSQGRGDQPQHF.

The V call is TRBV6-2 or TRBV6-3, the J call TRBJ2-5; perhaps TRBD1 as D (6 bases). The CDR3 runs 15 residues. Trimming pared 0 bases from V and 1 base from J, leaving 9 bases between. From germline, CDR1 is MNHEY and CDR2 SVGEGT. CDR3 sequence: CASSYSGTFQETQYF. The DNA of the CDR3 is TGTGCCAGCAGTTACTCGGGGACATTCCAAGAGACCCAGTACTTC.

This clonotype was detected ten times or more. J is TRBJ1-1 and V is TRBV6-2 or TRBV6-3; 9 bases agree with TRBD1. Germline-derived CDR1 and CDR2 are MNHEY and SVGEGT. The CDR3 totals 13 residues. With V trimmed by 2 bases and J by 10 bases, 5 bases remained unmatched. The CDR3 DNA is TGTGCCAGCAGTTACCCCACGGACAGGGGAGCTTTCTTT. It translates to CASSYPTDRGAFF.

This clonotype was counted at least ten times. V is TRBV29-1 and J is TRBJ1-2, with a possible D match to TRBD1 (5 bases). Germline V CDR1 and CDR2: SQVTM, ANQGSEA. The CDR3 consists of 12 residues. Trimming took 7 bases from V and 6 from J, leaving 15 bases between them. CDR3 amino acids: CSAGRDYHGYTF. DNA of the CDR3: TGCAGCGCCGGCCGGGACTACCATGGCTACACCTTC.

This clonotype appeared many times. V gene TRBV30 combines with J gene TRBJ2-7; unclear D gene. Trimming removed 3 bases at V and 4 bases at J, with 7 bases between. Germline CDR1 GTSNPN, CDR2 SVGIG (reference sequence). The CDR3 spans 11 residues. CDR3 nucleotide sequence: TGTGCCTGGAGGGAGATATACGAGCAGTACTTC. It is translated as CAWREIYEQYF. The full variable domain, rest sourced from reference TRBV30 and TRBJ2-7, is SQTIHQWPATLVQPVGSPLSLECTVEGTSNPNLYWYRQAAGRGLQLLFYSVGIGQISSEVPQNLSASRPQDRQFILSSKKLLLSDSGFYLCAWREIYEQYFGPGTRLTVT.

In DNA, the CDR3 is TGTGCCAGCAGTTTATCCCCGACTAGCGGGATTAATGAGCAGTTCTTC. Its translation: CASSLSPTSGINEQFF. The rearrangement joins TRBV28 to TRBJ2-1, with TRBD2 matching 11 bases. The ends lost 1 base at V and 7 bases at J; junction bases unmatched: 6. The CDR3 runs 16 residues. From germline, CDR1 is MDHEN and CDR2 SYDVKM.

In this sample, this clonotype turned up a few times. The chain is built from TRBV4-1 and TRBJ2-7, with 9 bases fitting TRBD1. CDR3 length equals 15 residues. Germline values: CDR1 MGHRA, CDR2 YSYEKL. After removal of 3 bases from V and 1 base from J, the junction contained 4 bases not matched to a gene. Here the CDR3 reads CASSQGQGWSYEQYF. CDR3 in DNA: TGCGCCAGCAGCCAGGGACAGGGATGGTCCTACGAGCAGTACTTC.

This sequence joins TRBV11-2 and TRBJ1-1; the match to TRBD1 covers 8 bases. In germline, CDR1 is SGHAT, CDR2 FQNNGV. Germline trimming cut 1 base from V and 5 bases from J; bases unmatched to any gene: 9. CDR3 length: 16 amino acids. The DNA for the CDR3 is TGTGCCAGCAGCTTAGGTAGGGCGACAGGGGAGACTGAAGCTTTCTTT. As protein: CASSLGRATGETEAFF. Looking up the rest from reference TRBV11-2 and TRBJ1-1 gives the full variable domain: EAGVAQSPRYKIIEKRQSVAFWCNPISGHATLYWYQQILGQGPKLLIQFQNNGVVDDSQLPKDRFSAERLKGVDSTLKIQPAKLEDSAVYLCASSLGRATGETEAFFGQGTRLTVV.

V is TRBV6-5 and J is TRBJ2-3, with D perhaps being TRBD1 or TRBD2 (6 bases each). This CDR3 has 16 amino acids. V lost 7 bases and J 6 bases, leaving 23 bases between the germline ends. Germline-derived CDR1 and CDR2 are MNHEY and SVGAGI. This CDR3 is CASTGRGGTQGDTQYF. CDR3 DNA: TGTGCCAGCACCGGCCGAGGGGGGACCCAGGGCGATACGCAGTATTTT.

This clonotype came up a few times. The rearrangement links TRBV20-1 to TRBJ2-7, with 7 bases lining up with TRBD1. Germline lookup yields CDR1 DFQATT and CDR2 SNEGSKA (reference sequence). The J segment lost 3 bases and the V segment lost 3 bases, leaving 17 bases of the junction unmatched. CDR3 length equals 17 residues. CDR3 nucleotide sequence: TGCAGTGCTAGCAGGGGGAGACAGGGAATCAGTTTCTACGAGCAGTACTTC. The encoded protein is CSASRGRQGISFYEQYF.

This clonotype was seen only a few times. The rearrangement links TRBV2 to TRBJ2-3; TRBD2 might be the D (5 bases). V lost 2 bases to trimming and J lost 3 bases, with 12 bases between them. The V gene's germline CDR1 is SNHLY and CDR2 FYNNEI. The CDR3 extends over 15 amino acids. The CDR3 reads CASSEPGGYTDTQYF. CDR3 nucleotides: TGTGCCAGCAGTGAACCGGGCGGGTATACAGATACGCAGTATTTT.

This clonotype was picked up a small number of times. The CDR3 loop is CATSVQGGGLNEQFF. The CDR3 nucleotides read TGTGCCACCAGTGTACAGGGAGGGGGCCTTAATGAGCAGTTCTTC. The chain carries TRBV24-1 and TRBJ2-1; TRBD1 or TRBD2 may be the D gene (7 bases each). Trimming shortened V by 5 bases and J by 7 bases, and 17 bases separated the two germline ends. Germline CDR1 is KGHDR and CDR2 is SFDVKD. This CDR3 region has 15 residues.

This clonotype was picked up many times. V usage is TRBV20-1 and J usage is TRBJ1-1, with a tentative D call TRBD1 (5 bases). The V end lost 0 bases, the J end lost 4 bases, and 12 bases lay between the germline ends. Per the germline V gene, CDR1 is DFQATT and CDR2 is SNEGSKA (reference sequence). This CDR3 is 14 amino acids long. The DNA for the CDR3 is TGCAGTGCTAGAGATTTGCGGGGACCCACTGAAGCTTTCTTT. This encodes CSARDLRGPTEAFF.

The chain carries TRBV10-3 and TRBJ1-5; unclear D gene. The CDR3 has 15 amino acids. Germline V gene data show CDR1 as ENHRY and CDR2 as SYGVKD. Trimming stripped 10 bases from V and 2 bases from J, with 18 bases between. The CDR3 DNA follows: TGTGCCACCGGATTGGGGATTGGGGGCAATCAGCCCCAGCATTTT. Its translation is CATGLGIGGNQPQHF.

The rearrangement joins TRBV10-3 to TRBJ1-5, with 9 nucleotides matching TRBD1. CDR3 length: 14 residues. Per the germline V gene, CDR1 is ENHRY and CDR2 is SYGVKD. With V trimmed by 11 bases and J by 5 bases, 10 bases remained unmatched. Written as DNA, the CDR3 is TGTGCCGTATATTTGGGACAGGGTGATCAGCCCCAGCATTTT. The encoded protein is CAVYLGQGDQPQHF.

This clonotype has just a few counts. The CDR3 reads CASSTIGHLNTEAFF. CDR3 coding DNA: TGTGCCAGCAGCACCATAGGACACTTGAACACTGAAGCTTTCTTT. This chain joins TRBV5-6 and TRBJ1-1; possible D gene TRBD1, 5 bases. The V gene lost 4 bases and the J gene lost 0 bases, with 13 bases spanning the gap. Germline CDR1 and CDR2: SGHDT and YYEEEE. The CDR3 contains 15 residues. Variable domain in full (rest from reference TRBV5-6 and TRBJ1-1): DAGVTQSPTHLIKTRGQQVTLRCSPKSGHDTVSWYQQALGQGPQFIFQYYEEEERQRGNFPDRFSGHQFPNYSSELNVNALLLGDSALYLCASSTIGHLNTEAFFGQGTRLTVV.

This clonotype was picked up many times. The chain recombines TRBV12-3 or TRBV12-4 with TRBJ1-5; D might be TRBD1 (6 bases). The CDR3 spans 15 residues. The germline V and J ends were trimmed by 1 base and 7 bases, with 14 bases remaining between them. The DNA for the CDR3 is TGTGCCAGCAGTTTAGAGCGGGGGGCAGGGCAGCCCCAGCATTTT. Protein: CASSLERGAGQPQHF.

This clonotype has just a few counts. Here the CDR3 DNA reads TGTGCCAGCGCACGGGACGACCTCCGAAACTATGGCTACACCTTC. It encodes CASARDDLRNYGYTF. The rearrangement uses TRBV5-6 and TRBJ1-2, with TRBD1 as a possible D gene (5 bases). V lost 7 bases and J lost 2, with 18 bases in between. This CDR3 contains 15 residues. Germline CDR1 SGHDT, CDR2 YYEEEE.

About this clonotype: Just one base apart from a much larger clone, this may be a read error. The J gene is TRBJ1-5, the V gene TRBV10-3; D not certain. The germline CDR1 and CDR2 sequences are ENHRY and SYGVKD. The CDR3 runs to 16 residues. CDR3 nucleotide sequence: TGTGTCATCAGTGAGTCAATCACGGGGAGCAATCAGCCCCAGCATTTT. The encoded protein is CVISESITGSNQPQHF.

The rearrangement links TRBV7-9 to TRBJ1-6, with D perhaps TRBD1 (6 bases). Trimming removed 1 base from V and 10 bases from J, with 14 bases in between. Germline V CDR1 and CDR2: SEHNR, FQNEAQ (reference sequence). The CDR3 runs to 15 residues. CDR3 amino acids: CASSLVGGSESPLHF. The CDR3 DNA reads TGTGCCAGCAGCTTAGTGGGGGGCTCGGAATCACCCCTCCACTTT.

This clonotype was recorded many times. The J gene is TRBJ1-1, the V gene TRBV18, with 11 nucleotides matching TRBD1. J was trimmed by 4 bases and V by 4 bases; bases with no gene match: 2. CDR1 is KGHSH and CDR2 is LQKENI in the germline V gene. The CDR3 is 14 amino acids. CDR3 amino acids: CASSRGQGATEAFF. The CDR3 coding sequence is TGTGCCAGCTCACGCGGACAGGGGGCCACTGAAGCTTTCTTT.

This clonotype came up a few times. This chain's CDR3 is CSAPGRGSLEQFF. Written as DNA, the CDR3 is TGCAGCGCGCCCGGGCGGGGGAGTCTGGAGCAGTTCTTC. This chain joins TRBV29-1 and TRBJ2-1; TRBD2 agrees at 7 bases. The germline gives CDR1 SQVTM, CDR2 ANQGSEA. CDR3 length: 13 amino acids. V was pared by 7 bases and J by 10 bases, with 13 bases of the junction left unmatched.

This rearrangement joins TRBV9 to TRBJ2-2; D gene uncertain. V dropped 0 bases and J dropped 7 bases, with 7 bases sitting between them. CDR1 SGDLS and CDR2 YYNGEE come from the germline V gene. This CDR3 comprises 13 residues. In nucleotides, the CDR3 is TGTGCCAGCAGCGTAGACCGGAGCGGGGAGCTGTTTTTT. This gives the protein CASSVDRSGELFF. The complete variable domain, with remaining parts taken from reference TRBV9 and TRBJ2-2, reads DSGVTQTPKHLITATGQRVTLRCSPRSGDLSVYWYQQSLDQGLQFLIQYYNGEERAKGNILERFSAQQFPDLHSELNLSSLELGDSALYFCASSVDRSGELFFGEGSRLTVL.